One sample yielded the 31 T cell receptor beta chains listed below, sequenced in a study of cytomegalovirus exposure and HLA in healthy donors. PCR was performed using 60 Vbeta and 13 Jbeta primers. Here immunoSEQ multiplex PCR was the method, and the copy in TCRdb shows in-frame clones only, minus some. The sample consists of some 76,000 clones, roughly 80% of them appearing once. The source material was PBMCs. Receptors were obtained from a woman aged 45-60 years in good health and CMV-seronegative.

V usage is TRBV7-9 and J usage is TRBJ1-1; D gene unclear. Looked up from germline, CDR1 is SEHNR and CDR2 is FQNEAQ (reference sequence). The V and J ends lost 0 bases and 6 bases respectively, with 8 bases between them. The CDR3 is made up of 13 amino acids. Written as DNA, the CDR3 is TGTGCCAGCAGCTTAGCTCAGGTTCCTGAAGCTTTCTTT. Amino acids: CASSLAQVPEAFF.

For this clone: Other nucleotide sequences in the sample specify the same CDR3. The rearrangement joins TRBV6-1 to TRBJ1-2, with D maybe TRBD1 (5 bases). This CDR3 has 13 residues. CDR1 is MNHNS, CDR2 SASEGT, per germline. Trimming removed 8 bases at V and 2 bases at J, with 12 bases between. CDR3 in DNA: TGTGCCAGCGCGGGGCAGTTAAACTATGGCTACACCTTC. Translated, it gives CASAGQLNYGYTF.

This rearrangement joins TRBV18 to TRBJ1-5; D gene uncertain. V was cut by 0 bases and J by 4 bases, with 16 bases left in between. This CDR3 is 17 amino acids long. Germline loops: CDR1 KGHSH, CDR2 LQKENI. CDR3 sequence: CASSPPLTLATNQPQHF. As DNA, the CDR3 is TGTGCCAGCTCACCACCTCTGACACTCGCAACTAATCAGCCCCAGCATTTT.

The genes are TRBV15 and TRBJ2-1, with 8 bases fitting TRBD1. V lost 0 bases and J lost 7; bases outside the gene matches: 5. CDR1 LNHNV and CDR2 YYDKDF come from the germline V gene (reference sequence). The length of the CDR3 is 15 residues. Written as DNA, the CDR3 is TGTGCCACCAGCAGAGATCAGGGGGCTAGGAATGAGCAGTTCTTC. It specifies CATSRDQGARNEQFF.

V gene TRBV6-5 combines with J gene TRBJ2-5; 8 bases map to TRBD2. The end of the DNA is better explained by TRBJ2-7, so the J call may be wrong. Germline loops: CDR1 MNHEY, CDR2 SVGAGI. The CDR3 extends over 15 amino acids. The CDR3 nucleotides are TGTGCCAGCAGTTACGGGTCAGCGGGAGTCGGCGAGCAGTACTTC. Residues: CASSYGSAGVGEQYF.

The genes are TRBV7-3 and TRBJ1-2; possibly TRBD1 for D (5 bases). Germline CDR1 and CDR2: SGHTA and FQGTGA. The CDR3 totals 16 residues. Trimming removed 4 bases from V and 0 bases from J, with 15 bases in between. CDR3: CASSSPRETANYGYTF. The CDR3 DNA is TGTGCCAGCAGCTCTCCTCGCGAGACAGCTAACTATGGCTACACCTTC.

This clone was picked up a small number of times. The chain couples TRBV5-6 to TRBJ2-1, with 10 bases that match TRBD2. Germline V gene lookup returns CDR1 SGHDT and CDR2 YYEEEE. The V gene end was trimmed by 2 bases and the J gene end by 4 bases; junction bases not matched to a gene: 3. The CDR3 extends over 15 amino acids. The CDR3 bases are TGTGCCAGCAGCTTAGCGGGGGGGGCTTACAATGAGCAGTTCTTC. It yields the protein CASSLAGGAYNEQFF.

This rearrangement joins TRBV27 to TRBJ2-3; D gene ambiguous. The CDR3 has 15 amino acids. Between the trimmed V and J ends, which lost 3 bases and 0 bases, there was a span of 10 bases. Germline V gene lookup returns CDR1 MNHEY and CDR2 SMNVEV (reference sequence). CDR3 sequence: CASSFRDSSTDTQYF. The CDR3 nucleotides are TGTGCCAGCAGTTTCAGAGACTCTAGCACAGATACGCAGTATTTT.

This clone came up once. This chain joins TRBV2 and TRBJ1-1; D is perhaps TRBD1 (5 bases). V lost 7 bases and J lost 0, with 9 bases in between. Germline V lookup: CDR1 SNHLY, CDR2 FYNNEI. The CDR3 runs to 13 residues. In DNA form, the CDR3 reads TGTGCCAGCAAGGACACCCTGAACACTGAAGCTTTCTTT. This gives the protein CASKDTLNTEAFF.

The V call is TRBV10-2, the J call TRBJ2-1, with 7 nucleotides matching TRBD2. This CDR3 spans 15 amino acids. Germline values: CDR1 WSHSY, CDR2 SAAADI. The V and J ends lost 4 bases and 3 bases, in that order; junction bases with no gene match: 6. The chain's CDR3 is CASSGESGIYNEQFF. The CDR3 coding sequence is TGCGCCAGCAGTGGGGAGAGCGGGATCTACAATGAGCAGTTCTTC.

The V and J genes are TRBV4-1 and TRBJ1-1, with D maybe TRBD1 (5 bases). CDR1 is MGHRA and CDR2 is YSYEKL in the germline V gene. This CDR3 is 14 amino acids long. Trimming removed 1 base at V and 2 bases at J, with 8 bases between. The DNA for the CDR3 is TGCGCCAGCAGCCAAGGGACAATCAACACTGAAGCTTTCTTT. It specifies CASSQGTINTEAFF.

The genes are TRBV5-1 and TRBJ2-2; D unresolved. The CDR3 spans 12 residues. The V end was cut by 6 bases, the J end by 1 base, with 4 bases between. From germline, CDR1 is SGHRS and CDR2 YFSETQ. The CDR3 spells CASIGNTGELFF. The CDR3 bases are TGCGCCAGCATCGGGAACACCGGGGAGCTGTTTTTT.

This clone was observed a few times. The genes are TRBV7-9 and TRBJ1-3, with 7 nucleotides matching TRBD1. CDR1 and CDR2 (germline): SEHNR, FQNEAQ (reference sequence). V lost 5 bases and J lost 4; bases outside the gene matches: 5. The CDR3 is made up of 14 amino acids. Here the CDR3 reads CASSHTGDGNTIYF. The CDR3 DNA is TGTGCCAGCAGCCATACAGGGGACGGAAACACCATATATTTT.

V usage is TRBV4-1 and J usage is TRBJ2-2; 9 bases fit TRBD1. The CDR3 extends over 16 amino acids. The ends lost 2 bases at V and 9 bases at J; junction bases unmatched: 10. Germline loops: CDR1 MGHRA, CDR2 YSYEKL. The CDR3 sequence: CASSQTLQGASRELFF. CDR3 coding DNA: TGCGCCAGCAGCCAAACCCTACAGGGGGCCTCCCGGGAGCTGTTTTTT.

The chain is built from TRBV11-2 and TRBJ2-2, with a weak D call TRBD1 (5 bases). V was trimmed by 3 bases and J by 5 bases, leaving 7 bases between them. CDR1 and CDR2 from the germline V gene are SGHAT and FQNNGV. The length of the CDR3 is 13 residues. The chain's CDR3 is CASSFSGTGELFF. The DNA for the CDR3 is TGTGCCAGCAGCTTTTCAGGGACCGGGGAGCTGTTTTTT.

The chain employs TRBV5-8 and TRBJ2-5; weak D call: TRBD2 (6 bases). Germline V gene data show CDR1 as SGHTS and CDR2 as YDEGEE. The CDR3 has 13 residues. V was clipped by 4 bases and J by 4 bases, with 11 bases between them. The CDR3 is CASSLSGVETQYF. CDR3 DNA sequence: TGTGCCAGCAGCCTATCGGGAGTAGAGACCCAGTACTTC.

This chain connects TRBV18 to TRBJ2-5, with D uncertain. Germline CDR1 is KGHSH and CDR2 is LQKENI. There are 12 residues in the CDR3. Deletions cut 6 bases from V and 5 bases from J, with 10 bases between. The CDR3 DNA follows: TGTGCCAGCTCCACCGCCAGGGAGACCCAGTACTTC. Its protein product is CASSTARETQYF.

This chain uses TRBV5-4 with TRBJ1-3; D is uncertain. V lost 4 bases, J lost 1 base, and 12 bases lay in between. CDR1 is SGHNT and CDR2 is YYREEE in the germline V gene (reference sequence). This CDR3 comprises 15 residues. DNA of the CDR3: TGTGCCAGCAGCATAGACGGGGTATCTGGAAACACCATATATTTT. Translating it yields CASSIDGVSGNTIYF.

The sample holds a few counts of this clone. V and J are TRBV21-1 and TRBJ1-2. TRBV21-1 is reported as a pseudogene. The CDR3 is 11 amino acids. The CDR3: CASSNREEGTF. The CDR3 region has the DNA TGTGCCAGCAGCAACAGGGAGGAAGGGACCTTC.

This CDR3 is CAISESLAGGLQETQYF. In nucleotides, the CDR3 is TGTGCCATCAGTGAGTCGCTAGCGGGAGGGTTACAAGAGACCCAGTACTTC. The V gene is TRBV10-3, the J gene TRBJ2-5; 12 nucleotides agree with TRBD2. After removal of 0 bases from V and 2 bases from J, the junction contained 4 bases not matched to a gene. This CDR3 contains 17 residues. The V gene's germline CDR1 is ENHRY and CDR2 SYGVKD.

CDR3 DNA sequence: TGTGCCACCAGCAGAGACCTCTTACCGGGACTAGCGGGAGGTTGGGATGAGCAGTTCTTC. It codes for CATSRDLLPGLAGGWDEQFF. The gene calls are TRBV15 and TRBJ2-1; the match to TRBD2 covers 15 bases. The CDR3 loop spans 20 amino acids. The V segment lost 0 bases and the J segment 8 bases; nucleotides outside the gene matches: 14. CDR1 and CDR2 from the germline V gene are LNHNV and YYDKDF (reference sequence).

The chain uses TRBV28 and TRBJ1-3, with a weak D call TRBD1 (5 bases). This CDR3 is 14 amino acids long. In germline, CDR1 is MDHEN, CDR2 SYDVKM. V shed 8 bases and J shed 2 bases, with 13 bases lying between them. Here the CDR3 reads CASGRIQAGNTIYF. The CDR3 region has the DNA TGTGCCAGCGGCCGAATACAGGCTGGAAACACCATATATTTT.

This clone appeared once. The V call is TRBV7-9, the J call TRBJ1-1; 7 nucleotides line up with TRBD1. Germline CDR1 and CDR2: SEHNR and FQNEAQ (reference sequence). This CDR3 has 13 residues. The V and J ends lost 6 bases and 9 bases, in that order; junction bases with no gene match: 10. The CDR3 region is CASRGTAGDKAFF. The CDR3 DNA sequence: TGTGCCAGCAGGGGGACAGCCGGAGATAAAGCTTTCTTT.

The chain links TRBV6-1 to TRBJ1-2; unclear D gene. V dropped 7 bases and J dropped 7 bases, with 16 bases sitting between them. Germline V lookup: CDR1 MNHNS, CDR2 SASEGT. The CDR3 runs 13 residues. The CDR3 bases are TGTGCCAGCATCAAGAGGGAAGTTTTTGGCTACACCTTC. This gives the protein CASIKREVFGYTF.

The V gene is TRBV5-4, the J gene TRBJ2-7; 10 bases agree with TRBD1. With 4 bases clipped from V and 6 bases from J, the junction kept 4 bases outside the gene matches. The germline CDR1 and CDR2 sequences are SGHNT and YYREEE (reference sequence). This CDR3 spans 13 amino acids. DNA of the CDR3: TGTGCCAGCAGCGCTTGGACAGGGGGCGAGCAGTACGTC. Translating gives CASSAWTGGEQYV.

The rearrangement links TRBV4-1 to TRBJ2-1, with 9 bases lining up with TRBD2. CDR1 MGHRA and CDR2 YSYEKL come from the germline V gene. Germline trimming cut 3 bases from V and 9 bases from J; bases unmatched to any gene: 6. The CDR3 spans 14 residues. The CDR3: CASSQGGRAIEQFF. DNA of the CDR3: TGCGCCAGCAGCCAGGGCGGGAGGGCCATTGAGCAGTTCTTC.

The CDR3 reads CASSNLLAEAPYNEQFF. CDR3 DNA: TGTGCCAGTAGTAACTTACTAGCCGAGGCTCCGTACAATGAGCAGTTCTTC. The J gene is TRBJ2-1, the V gene TRBV19; D is perhaps TRBD2 (6 bases). CDR1 and CDR2 from the germline V gene are LNHDA and SQIVND (reference sequence). Trimming left V 4 bases short and J 4 bases short, with 20 bases between. The CDR3 has 17 residues.

J is TRBJ1-2 and V is TRBV9; 10 nucleotides agree with TRBD1. The CDR3 covers 16 residues. Germline V gene lookup returns CDR1 SGDLS and CDR2 YYNGEE. V was pared by 0 bases and J by 5 bases, with 7 bases of the junction left unmatched. CDR3 coding DNA: TGTGCCAGCAGCGTAGAAGCGGGGGACAGGGGTTATGGCTACACCTTC. Amino acid sequence: CASSVEAGDRGYGYTF.

The chain recombines TRBV15 with TRBJ1-5; D remains unclear. From germline, CDR1 is LNHNV and CDR2 YYDKDF (reference sequence). Trimming shortened V by 0 bases and J by 0 bases, and 12 bases separated the two germline ends. This CDR3 spans 17 amino acids. The CDR3 here is CATSRDVGTYSNQPQHF. The CDR3 DNA reads as TGTGCCACCAGCAGAGATGTCGGTACTTATAGCAATCAGCCCCAGCATTTT.

This clone was seen a single time. The J gene is TRBJ1-1, the V gene TRBV27; 8 nucleotides line up with TRBD1. With 1 base clipped from V and 6 bases from J, the junction kept 7 bases outside the gene matches. The CDR3 consists of 15 residues. CDR1 MNHEY and CDR2 SMNVEV come from the germline V gene (reference sequence). CDR3 protein: CASSLFGQGSAEAFF. The CDR3 DNA follows: TGTGCCAGCAGTTTATTTGGACAGGGTAGTGCTGAAGCTTTCTTT.

This chain joins TRBV4-1 and TRBJ1-1, with D perhaps TRBD1 (6 bases). Germline V gene sequence: CDR1 MGHRA, CDR2 YSYEKL. The CDR3 contains 15 residues. V was trimmed by 1 base and J by 3 bases, leaving 12 bases between them. The CDR3 sequence is CASSQASGVYTEAFF. CDR3 bases: TGCGCCAGCAGCCAAGCGTCAGGGGTTTACACTGAAGCTTTCTTT.